This T cell receptor (beta chain) was found in a study of cytomegalovirus exposure and HLA in healthy donors. This clone occurred a few times. Both 60 Vbeta primers and 13 Jbeta primers went into the PCR. Repertoires were generated with immunoSEQ multiplex PCR, while TCRdb's copy carries only in-frame clones and drops some. The sample yields 110,000 to 150,000 clones, roughly 9.8% seen once. This CDR3 spans 13 amino acids. Per germline, CDR1 SGHAT and CDR2 FQNNGV. Trimming took 5 bases from V and 8 from J, leaving 13 bases between them. Sequenced material: PBMCs. The V gene is TRBV11-2, the J gene TRBJ1-5; D gene uncertain. This receptor was taken from a man aged 45 to 65 in good health and CMV-seronegative. DNA of the CDR3: TGTGCCAGCAGCCCGGCGGTGCGGGAGCCCCAGCATTTT. It codes for CASSPAVREPQHF. Filled out from reference TRBV11-2 and TRBJ1-5, the complete variable domain reads EAGVAQSPRYKIIEKRQSVAFWCNPISGHATLYWYQQILGQGPKLLIQFQNNGVVDDSQLPKDRFSAERLKGVDSTLKIQPAKLEDSAVYLCASSPAVREPQHFGDGTRLSIL.